The 3 T cell receptor beta chains in this list originate from one sample, sequenced in a study of blood T cells in healthy people across ages. Alongside a J-beta primer mix, a sample-barcoded 5' primer served in a second PCR lasting about 7 to 12 cycles. TCRdb itself ran the 5' RACE reads through MiXCR, one entry per CDR3 protein. The sample records 1,500,000 or so distinct CDR3 sequences, around 59% being singletons. The sequenced sample consisted of blood. These receptor sequences come from a man between 18 and 29 years old in good health.

V gene TRBV6-6 combines with J gene TRBJ2-5, with a weak D call TRBD1 (5 bases). The DNA end lines up better with TRBJ2-7; the J call may be wrong. Germline lookup yields CDR1 MNHNY and CDR2 SVGAGI (reference sequence). The CDR3 loop spans 13 amino acids. The CDR3 region has the DNA TGTGCCAGCAACCAGGGCCTGCTCTACGAGCAGTACTTC. It translates to CASNQGLLYEQYF.

This clonotype was observed a handful of times. The chain uses TRBV29-1 and TRBJ2-1, with TRBD1 matching 7 bases. Germline CDR1 is SQVTM and CDR2 is ANQGSEA. With V trimmed by 8 bases and J by 4 bases, 5 bases remained unmatched. This CDR3 is 12 amino acids long. The CDR3 sequence is CSSSDRYNEQFF. CDR3 coding DNA: TGCAGCTCATCGGACAGGTACAATGAGCAGTTCTTC.

As DNA, the CDR3 is TGCGCCAGCAGCCCGAATGGGAATCAGCCCCAGCATTTT. Protein sequence: CASSPNGNQPQHF. The chain employs TRBV4-3 and TRBJ1-5; no clear D. CDR1 and CDR2 (germline): LGHNA, YSLEER. This CDR3 has 13 amino acids. Trimming left V 4 bases short and J 4 bases short, with 8 bases between.